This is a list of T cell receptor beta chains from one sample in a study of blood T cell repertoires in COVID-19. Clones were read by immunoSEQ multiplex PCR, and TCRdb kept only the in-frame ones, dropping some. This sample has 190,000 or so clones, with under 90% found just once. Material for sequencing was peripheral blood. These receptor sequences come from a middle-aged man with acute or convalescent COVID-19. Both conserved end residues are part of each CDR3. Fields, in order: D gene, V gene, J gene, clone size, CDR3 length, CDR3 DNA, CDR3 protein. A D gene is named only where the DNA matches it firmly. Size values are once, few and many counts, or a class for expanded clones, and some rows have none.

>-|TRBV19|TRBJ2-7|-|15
TGTGCCAGTAGTCCCACTTCAGGGAGGTCCTACGAGCAGTACTTC
CASSPTSGRSYEQYF
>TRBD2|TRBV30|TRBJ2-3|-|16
TGTGCCTGGAGTCCCCCCGGGCGGGGGAGCACAGATACGCAGTATTTT
CAWSPPGRGSTDTQYF
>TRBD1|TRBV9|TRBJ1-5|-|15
TGTGCCAGCAGCGTAGGGACAGGGAGCAATCAGCCCCAGCATTTT
CASSVGTGSNQPQHF
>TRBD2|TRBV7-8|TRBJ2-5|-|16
TGTGCCAGCAGCTTAGGGCCAGCGGGGGGGCTGGAGACCCAGTACTTC
CASSLGPAGGLETQYF
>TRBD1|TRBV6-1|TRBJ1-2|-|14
TGTGCCAGCAGTGACCCAGGGGGCCTGGGCGGCTACACCTTC
CASSDPGGLGGYTF
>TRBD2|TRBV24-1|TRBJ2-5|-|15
TGTGCCACCAGTGAGTCAGCGGGGATACAAGAGACCCAGTACTTC
CATSESAGIQETQYF
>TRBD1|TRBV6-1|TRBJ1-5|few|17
TGTGCCAGCAGTGAACTGGACAGGGGACCCCTCAATCAGCCCCAGCATTTT
CASSELDRGPLNQPQHF
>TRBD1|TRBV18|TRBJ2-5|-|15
TGTGCCAGCTCACTAGACAGGGACCCTCAAGAGACCCAGTACTTC
CASSLDRDPQETQYF
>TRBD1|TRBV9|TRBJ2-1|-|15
TGTGCCAGCAGCGGGGGGACAGGGGGCAGGAATGAGCAGTTCTTC
CASSGGTGGRNEQFF
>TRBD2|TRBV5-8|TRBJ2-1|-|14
TGTGCCAGCAGACCCGGGACTAGCGGGGGTACTGCGTTCTTC
CASRPGTSGGTAFF
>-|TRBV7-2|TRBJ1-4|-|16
TGTGCCAGCAGCCCGCCGACACATGCAACTAATGAAAAACTGTTTTTT
CASSPPTHATNEKLFF
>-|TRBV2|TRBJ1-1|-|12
TGTGCCACCGGTTACTACGACACTGAAGCTTTCTTT
CATGYYDTEAFF
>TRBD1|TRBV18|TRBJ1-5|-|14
TGTGCCAGCTCAACAACAGGGGGCGGGCAGCCCCAGCATTTT
CASSTTGGGQPQHF
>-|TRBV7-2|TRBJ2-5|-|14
TGTGCCAGCAGCTTAGAGGTAGCCCAAGAGACCCAGTACTTC
CASSLEVAQETQYF
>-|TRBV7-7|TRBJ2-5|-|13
TGTGCCAGCAGCTTGGGGAGGAGGGAGACCCAGTACTTC
CASSLGRRETQYF
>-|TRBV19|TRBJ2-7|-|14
TGTGCCAGTAGTACGACAGGTTACTCCTACGAGCAGTACTTC
CASSTTGYSYEQYF
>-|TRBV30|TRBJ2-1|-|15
TGTGCCTGGAGTATGCAGGGGAGCTCCTACAATGAGCAGTTCTTC
CAWSMQGSSYNEQFF
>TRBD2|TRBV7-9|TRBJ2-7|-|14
TGTGCCAGCAGTTCAGCGGGGGGGCCTTACGAGCAGTACTTC
CASSSAGGPYEQYF
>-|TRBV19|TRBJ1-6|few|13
TGTGCCACCCGAGGAGAGGGCTACTCACCCCTCCACTTT
CATRGEGYSPLHF
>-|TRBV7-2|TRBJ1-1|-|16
TGTGCCAGCAGCTTAAGAATGATAGGGGCGAGGACTGAAGCTTTCTTT
CASSLRMIGARTEAFF
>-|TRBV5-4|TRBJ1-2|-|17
TGTGCCAGCAGCTTGAAGCTTGGGGGGGGCGAAAACTATGGCTACACCTTC
CASSLKLGGGENYGYTF
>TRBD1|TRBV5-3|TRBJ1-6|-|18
TGTGCCAGAAGCGAAGGACAGGGGCAGAGCTCCTATAATTCACCCCTCCACTTT
CARSEGQGQSSYNSPLHF
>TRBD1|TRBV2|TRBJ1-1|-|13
TGTGCCAGCAGGGGACAGTGGGGTACTGAAGCTTTCTTT
CASRGQWGTEAFF
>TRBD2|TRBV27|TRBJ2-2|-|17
TGTGCCAGCAGTCACCGACGGACTAGCGGGGTAACCGGGGAGCTGTTTTTT
CASSHRRTSGVTGELFF
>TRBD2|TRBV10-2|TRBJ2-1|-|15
TGCGCCAGCAGGGCTAGCGGGGGGCCAGTGAATGAGCAGTTCTTC
CASRASGGPVNEQFF
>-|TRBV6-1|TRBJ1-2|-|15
TGTGCCAGCAGTGACACCGGGCTACCAGGGTATGGCTACACCTTC
CASSDTGLPGYGYTF
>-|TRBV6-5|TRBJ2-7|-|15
TGTGCCAGCAGACAGTCGGGACAACTCTCCTACGAGCAGTACTTC
CASRQSGQLSYEQYF
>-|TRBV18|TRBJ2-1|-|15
TGTGCCAGCTCACCAGGGGCTAGCGATTTAAATGAGCAGTTCTTC
CASSPGASDLNEQFF
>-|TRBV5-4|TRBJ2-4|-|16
TGTGCCAGCAGCTTGGAGGGGTCAATAGCCAAAAACATTCAGTACTTC
CASSLEGSIAKNIQYF
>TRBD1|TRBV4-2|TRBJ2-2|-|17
TGTGCCAGCAGCCAAGATCAGGGGACAGGGGGGCCCGGGGAGCTGTTTTTT
CASSQDQGTGGPGELFF
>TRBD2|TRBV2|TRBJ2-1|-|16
TGTGCCAGCAGTGAAGGGGAGCGGGGGGCTTACAATGAGCAGTTCTTC
CASSEGERGAYNEQFF
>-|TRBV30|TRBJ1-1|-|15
TGTGCCTGGACTGGGCAGGGAGGGGTGAACACTGAAGCTTTCTTT
CAWTGQGGVNTEAFF
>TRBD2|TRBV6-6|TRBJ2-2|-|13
TGTGCCAGCCGTATCGGGGGGACCGGGGAGCTGTTTTTT
CASRIGGTGELFF
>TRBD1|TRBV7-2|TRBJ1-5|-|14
TGTGCCAGCAGCTTAGGGACAGGGATGGTTCCCCAGCATTTT
CASSLGTGMVPQHF
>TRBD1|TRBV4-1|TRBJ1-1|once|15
TGCGCCAGCAGCCAAGCGGGACAGGGCGGAACTGAAGCTTTCTTT
CASSQAGQGGTEAFF
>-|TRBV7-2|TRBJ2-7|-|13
TGTGCCAGCAGCTTTTCAGGGGCCTACGAGCAGTACTTC
CASSFSGAYEQYF